This entry lists 22 T cell receptor beta chains sequenced from one sample in a study of shared clonotypes between healthy human individuals (dated by TCRdb to 2020 to 2021). CD8 naive samples consisted of CD45RO-negative cells that were positively selected for CCR7, yielding a CD45RA+CCR7+ population without TemRA cells. Receptors were amplified or captured by the immunoSEQ multiplex PCR assay. The table was pulled from immuneACCESS by TCRdb, which kept in-frame rearrangements only. Such tables lose some clones; where checked, under half of the loss comes from unresolved V genes, and the rest has no known cause. A total of hundreds of thousands of clones appear in this sample, approximately 96% of them only once. Together, the top ten hold roughly 0.1% of the sample. The sequencing sample was made of naive CD8+ T cells sorted from blood. This specimen's cell subset or site label, interpreted: CD45RA+CCR7+. The source is a woman aged 30 to 39 in good health.

This clone was seen only once. The J gene is TRBJ2-1, the V gene TRBV27; D tentatively reads TRBD1 or TRBD2 (5 bases each). This CDR3 contains 15 residues. V was shortened by 5 bases and J by 3 bases, with 14 bases between the two germline ends. Germline-derived CDR1 and CDR2 are MNHEY and SMNVEV (reference sequence). The CDR3 here is CASSLLGELYNEQFF. CDR3 DNA: TGTGCCAGCAGTCTTTTGGGGGAGCTCTACAATGAGCAGTTCTTC.

The J gene is TRBJ2-1, the V gene TRBV7-2; 14 nucleotides match TRBD2. The CDR3 extends over 15 amino acids. Germline assignment: CDR1 SGHTA and CDR2 FQGNSA. J was trimmed by 3 bases and V by 5 bases; bases with no gene match: 0. Written as DNA, the CDR3 is TGTGCCAGCAGCGGGACTAGCGGGAGCTACAATGAGCAGTTCTTC. Translation gives CASSGTSGSYNEQFF.

V gene TRBV10-3 combines with J gene TRBJ2-5; no reliable D call. CDR3 length: 14 residues. The germline V and J ends were trimmed by 3 bases and 3 bases, with 11 bases remaining between them. CDR1 is ENHRY and CDR2 is SYGVKD in the germline V gene. The CDR3 DNA follows: TGTGCCATCAGTGACCCGGGCAAAGAAGAGACCCAGTACTTC. Residues: CAISDPGKEETQYF.

The CDR3 spells CASSERSRQYSNQPQHF. The CDR3 DNA follows: TGTGCCAGCAGTGAACGGTCTAGACAGTATAGCAATCAGCCCCAGCATTTT. The chain has TRBV6-1 and TRBJ1-5; weak D call: TRBD1 (5 bases). Trimming took 2 bases from V and 0 from J, leaving 14 bases between them. This CDR3 is built from 17 residues. Germline CDR1 MNHNS, CDR2 SASEGT.

This sequence joins TRBV21-1 and TRBJ1-2; the table gives TRBD1 as D, unverified against the DNA. TRBV21-1 is shown as a pseudogene. This CDR3 is built from 15 residues. CDR3: CASSKEHRWDEGYTF. CDR3 DNA sequence: TGTGCCAGCAGCAAAGAGCACAGGTGGGATGAGGGCTACACCTTC.

The chain employs TRBV29-1 and TRBJ1-3; perhaps TRBD1 as D (6 bases). Trimming took off 4 bases at V and 0 bases at J, with 13 bases between the two ends. The CDR3 spans 15 residues. The germline CDR1 and CDR2 sequences are SQVTM and ANQGSEA. The CDR3 DNA sequence: TGCAGCGTTGGTAATGGACAGCCCTCTGGAAACACCATATATTTT. It yields the protein CSVGNGQPSGNTIYF.

The V and J genes are TRBV11-2 and TRBJ2-5; 9 nucleotides match TRBD2. Near its end, the DNA agrees better with TRBJ2-7, so the J call may be wrong. CDR3 length: 15 residues. CDR1 is SGHAT and CDR2 is FQNNGV in the germline V gene. The CDR3 region has the DNA TGTGCCAGCAGCTTAGTTAGCGGGAGCTCCTACGAGCAGTACTTC. This translates into CASSLVSGSSYEQYF.

This clone was seen once. The chain joins TRBV29-1 to TRBJ2-1; TRBD2 might be the D (6 bases). Trimming cost V 3 bases and J 9 bases, with 9 bases left between them. Germline-derived CDR1 and CDR2 are SQVTM and ANQGSEA. The CDR3 has 11 amino acids. This CDR3 is CSVDILAEQFF. DNA for the CDR3: TGCAGCGTTGATATACTAGCTGAGCAGTTCTTC.

The rearrangement uses TRBV9 and TRBJ1-1; a weak D match, TRBD1 (6 bases). The CDR3 runs 14 residues. CDR1 is SGDLS and CDR2 is YYNGEE in the germline V gene. V dropped 4 bases and J dropped 1 base, with 11 bases sitting between them. CDR3 in DNA: TGTGCCAGCAGCCTAACGACAGGGAACACTGAAGCTTTCTTT. Its translation: CASSLTTGNTEAFF.

The chain combines TRBV5-6 with TRBJ1-1; possible D gene TRBD1, 5 bases. The germline V and J ends were trimmed by 2 bases and 3 bases, with 14 bases remaining between them. The CDR3 spans 15 residues. The germline V gene has CDR1 SGHDT and CDR2 YYEEEE. CDR3 nucleotides: TGTGCCAGCAGCTTCCGAGGGGTGAGCTACACTGAAGCTTTCTTT. It yields the protein CASSFRGVSYTEAFF.

The table lists this clone with a count of one. The chain combines TRBV28 with TRBJ1-2; the D gene is possibly TRBD1 (5 bases). The V and J ends lost 5 bases and 8 bases respectively, with 24 bases between them. Germline V gives CDR1 MDHEN, CDR2 SYDVKM. The CDR3 contains 16 residues. The CDR3 nucleotides read TGTGCCAGCAGTGCCAAACCAAGGGGACCACCGGGCGGCTACACCTTC. As protein: CASSAKPRGPPGGYTF.

This rearrangement joins TRBV4-1 to TRBJ2-7; TRBD2 aligns across 8 bases. The CDR3 extends over 18 amino acids. V lost 1 base, J lost 0 bases, and 11 bases stayed unmatched. Germline V gives CDR1 MGHRA, CDR2 YSYEKL. In DNA form, the CDR3 reads TGCGCCAGCAGCCAAGTACTAGGAACTAGCGGATACTCCTACGAGCAGTACTTC. Translated: CASSQVLGTSGYSYEQYF.

The CDR3 loop reads CASSVAPTNTEAFF. In nucleotides, the CDR3 is TGTGCCAGTAGTGTAGCACCTACGAACACTGAAGCTTTCTTT. V usage is TRBV19 and J usage is TRBJ1-1; D is uncertain. CDR3 length equals 14 residues. V lost 5 bases and J lost 1, with 11 bases in between. Germline V gene lookup returns CDR1 LNHDA and CDR2 SQIVND (reference sequence). The whole variable domain, filled in from reference TRBV19 and TRBJ1-1, reads DGGITQSPKYLFRKEGQNVTLSCEQNLNHDAMYWYRQDPGQGLRLIYYSQIVNDFQKGDIAEGYSVSREKKESFPLTVTSAQKNPTAFYLCASSVAPTNTEAFFGQGTRLTVV.

CDR3 bases: TGTGCCAGCAGTCGACAGGGGGCTGGTGGGGAGCTGTTTTTT. The encoded protein is CASSRQGAGGELFF. This rearrangement joins TRBV6-5 to TRBJ2-2; the match to TRBD1 covers 10 bases. Germline-derived CDR1 and CDR2 are MNHEY and SVGAGI. Trimming removed 5 bases from V and 8 bases from J; junction bases left unmatched: 5. The length of the CDR3 is 14 residues.

The chain carries TRBV30 and TRBJ2-7, with TRBD2 matching over 7 bases. Trimming removed 3 bases from V and 5 bases from J; junction bases left unmatched: 7. Germline values: CDR1 GTSNPN, CDR2 SVGIG (reference sequence). The length of the CDR3 is 13 residues. The CDR3 is CAWSLGGRDEQYF. CDR3 bases: TGTGCCTGGAGCCTGGGGGGGAGGGACGAGCAGTACTTC. Together with reference TRBV30 and TRBJ2-7, the CDR3 gives the full variable domain: SQTIHQWPATLVQPVGSPLSLECTVEGTSNPNLYWYRQAAGRGLQLLFYSVGIGQISSEVPQNLSASRPQDRQFILSSKKLLLSDSGFYLCAWSLGGRDEQYFGPGTRLTVT.

V is TRBV7-9 and J is TRBJ1-3; 7 bases fit TRBD1. The germline CDR1 and CDR2 sequences are SEHNR and FQNEAQ (reference sequence). This CDR3 is built from 16 residues. With V trimmed by 4 bases and J by 13 bases, 19 bases remained unmatched. CDR3 sequence reads: CASSSIIQGPQDSIYF. CDR3 nucleotide sequence: TGTGCCAGCAGCTCAATTATACAGGGGCCCCAAGACTCGATATATTTT.

This clone is a singleton in its sample. J is TRBJ2-5 and V is TRBV13; maybe TRBD1 (5 bases). Looked up from germline, CDR1 is PRHDT and CDR2 is FYEKMQ (reference sequence). The CDR3 covers 16 residues. Trimming cost V 5 bases and J 3 bases, with 19 bases left between them. CDR3 in DNA: TGTGCCAGCAGCCTCCGCCCTAAGGGGTTGAAAGAGACCCAGTACTTC. It codes for CASSLRPKGLKETQYF.

This chain links TRBV27 with TRBJ2-7; 10 positions match TRBD2. CDR3 length equals 16 residues. Trimming at V came to 5 bases and at J to 4 bases, leaving 11 bases not matched to a gene. Germline V gives CDR1 MNHEY, CDR2 SMNVEV (reference sequence). The CDR3 spells CASSPSGSGVTYEQYF. The CDR3 DNA is TGTGCCAGCAGTCCTAGCGGGAGTGGCGTAACATACGAGCAGTACTTC.

This rearrangement joins TRBV5-6 to TRBJ2-7, with a possible D match to TRBD2 (6 bases). CDR3 length: 14 residues. From germline, CDR1 is SGHDT and CDR2 YYEEEE. V shed 4 bases and J shed 2 bases, with 13 bases lying between them. In nucleotides, the CDR3 is TGTGCCAGCAGCCCCGGGGGAACCACCTACGAGCAGTACTTC. Its translation is CASSPGGTTYEQYF.

The chain joins TRBV6-1 to TRBJ1-5; no firm D call. Trimming shortened V by 1 base and J by 2 bases, and 12 bases separated the two germline ends. Germline lookup yields CDR1 MNHNS and CDR2 SASEGT. The CDR3 consists of 16 residues. The CDR3 DNA reads as TGTGCCAGCAGTGAAGGTTGGACGAGGGGCAATCAGCCCCAGCATTTT. This sequence encodes CASSEGWTRGNQPQHF.

The DNA of the CDR3 is TGTGCCAGCGAAAATGACAGGGGTAGGGAGGAGACCCAGTACTTC. Translation gives CASENDRGREETQYF. J is TRBJ2-5 and V is TRBV28; TRBD1 matches 8 bases. V shed 8 bases, J shed 5 bases, and the junction held 13 bases outside the gene matches. This CDR3 contains 15 residues. Looked up from germline, CDR1 is MDHEN and CDR2 is SYDVKM.

V gene TRBV9 combines with J gene TRBJ2-7, with a possible D match to TRBD2 (6 bases). Trimming removed 0 bases at V and 4 bases at J, with 14 bases between. The germline CDR1 and CDR2 sequences are SGDLS and YYNGEE. This CDR3 contains 15 residues. This chain's CDR3 is CASSVGVGTVYEQYF. CDR3 sequence (DNA): TGTGCCAGCAGCGTAGGAGTAGGGACTGTTTACGAGCAGTACTTC.